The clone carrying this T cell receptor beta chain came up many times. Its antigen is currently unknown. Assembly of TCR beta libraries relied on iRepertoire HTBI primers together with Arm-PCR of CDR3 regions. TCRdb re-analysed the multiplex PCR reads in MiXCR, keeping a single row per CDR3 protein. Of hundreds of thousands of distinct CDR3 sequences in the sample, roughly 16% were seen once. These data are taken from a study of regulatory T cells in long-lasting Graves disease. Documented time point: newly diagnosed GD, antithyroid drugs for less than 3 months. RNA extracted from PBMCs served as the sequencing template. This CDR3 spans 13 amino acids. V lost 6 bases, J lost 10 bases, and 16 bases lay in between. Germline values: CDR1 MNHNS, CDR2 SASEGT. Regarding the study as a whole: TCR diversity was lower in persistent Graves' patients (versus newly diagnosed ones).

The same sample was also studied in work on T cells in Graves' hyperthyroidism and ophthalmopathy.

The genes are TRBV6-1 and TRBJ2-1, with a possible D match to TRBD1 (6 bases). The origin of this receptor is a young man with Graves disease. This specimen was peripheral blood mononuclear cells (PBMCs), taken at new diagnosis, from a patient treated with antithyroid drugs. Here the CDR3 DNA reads TGTGCCAGCAGAGCAAGGGACATCTCCGAGCAGTTCTTC. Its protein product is CASRARDISEQFF.